The 20 T cell receptor beta chains below all came from one sample that was sequenced in a study of blood T cell repertoires in COVID-19. Some clones are missing from TCRdb's copy, which holds only in-frame ones; the method was immunoSEQ multiplex PCR. The data hold approximately 280,000 clones, with approximately 90% observed a single time. Sample: PBMCs or T cells enriched from blood (not recorded which). All receptors derive from a woman aged 40 to 49 who had recovered from COVID-19.

The chain has TRBV12-3 or TRBV12-4 and TRBJ2-4; perhaps TRBD2 as D (6 bases). Trimming shortened V by 3 bases and J by 15 bases, and 18 bases separated the two germline ends. The length of the CDR3 is 13 residues. The CDR3 loop reads CASSFSGGEGPYF. For the CDR3, the DNA is TGTGCCAGCAGTTTCTCGGGCGGGGAAGGGCCGTACTTC.

This chain links TRBV28 with TRBJ2-3, with D tentatively TRBD2 (6 bases). Trimming shortened V by 6 bases and J by 1 base, and 8 bases separated the two germline ends. Germline values: CDR1 MDHEN, CDR2 SYDVKM. The CDR3 has 13 residues. In DNA form, the CDR3 reads TGTGCCAGCAGATCTAGCGGCACAGATACGCAGTATTTT. Translation gives CASRSSGTDTQYF.

V gene TRBV29-1 combines with J gene TRBJ2-1, with 11 bases lining up with TRBD2. The CDR3 totals 15 residues. Germline CDR1 SQVTM, CDR2 ANQGSEA. Germline trimming cut 7 bases from V and 5 bases from J; bases unmatched to any gene: 10. The DNA of the CDR3 is TGCAGCGCAAAGACCGGGACTAGCGGAAACAATGAGCAGTTCTTC. It specifies CSAKTGTSGNNEQFF.

The chain links TRBV7-2 to TRBJ1-6; D is possibly TRBD1 (5 bases). This CDR3 has 16 amino acids. The ends were cut back, 2 bases at V and 5 bases at J, with 13 bases in the middle. The germline V gene has CDR1 SGHTA and CDR2 FQGNSA. CDR3 nucleotides: TGTGCCAGCAGCTTAACACCGAGACAGCATAATTCACCCCTCCACTTT. The encoded protein is CASSLTPRQHNSPLHF.

The V and J genes are TRBV9 and TRBJ1-5; D is unclear. Trimming removed 0 bases at V and 2 bases at J, with 6 bases between. CDR3 size: 14 residues. Germline V gene sequence: CDR1 SGDLS, CDR2 YYNGEE. The CDR3 sequence: CASSVGLGNQPQHF. CDR3 in DNA: TGTGCCAGCAGCGTAGGACTGGGCAATCAGCCCCAGCATTTT.

This chain connects TRBV10-1 to TRBJ2-1, with 9 bases that match TRBD2. Trimming cost V 2 bases and J 7 bases; bases outside gene matches: 3. Germline CDR1 reads WNHNN; CDR2 reads SYGVQD (reference sequence). This CDR3 has 14 amino acids. In nucleotides, the CDR3 is TGCGCCAGCAGTGAGGGCGGGAGGGAAAATGAGCAGTTCTTC. Residues: CASSEGGRENEQFF.

This clone showed up just once. J is TRBJ2-1 and V is TRBV5-1; 7 nucleotides align to TRBD2. V dropped 4 bases and J dropped 0; count of bases not matched to a gene: 7. The CDR3 totals 16 residues. Looked up from germline, CDR1 is SGHRS and CDR2 is YFSETQ. This CDR3 reads CASSAQTSSSYNEQFF. The DNA for the CDR3 is TGCGCCAGCAGCGCCCAGACTAGCAGCTCCTACAATGAGCAGTTCTTC.

The rearrangement uses TRBV19 and TRBJ2-3; D possibly corresponds to TRBD2 (6 bases). Between the trimmed V and J ends, which lost 7 bases and 5 bases, there was a span of 16 bases. From germline, CDR1 is LNHDA and CDR2 SQIVND (reference sequence). This CDR3 is built from 14 residues. CDR3 region: CASTRGASGDTQYF. For the CDR3, the DNA is TGTGCCAGTACGCGGGGCGCGTCTGGAGATACGCAGTATTTT.

The V gene is TRBV18, the J gene TRBJ2-1, with D perhaps TRBD1 (6 bases). CDR3 length equals 16 residues. The V end was cut by 6 bases, the J end by 5 bases, with 20 bases between. Looked up from germline, CDR1 is KGHSH and CDR2 is LQKENI. This chain's CDR3 is CASSEHPGTRDNEQFF. DNA of the CDR3: TGTGCCAGCTCTGAGCACCCTGGGACAAGAGACAATGAGCAGTTCTTC.

This chain joins TRBV18 and TRBJ1-5, with D uncertain. CDR1 and CDR2 from the germline V gene are KGHSH and LQKENI. Trimming took 6 bases from V and 2 from J, leaving 8 bases between them. The CDR3 length is 13 residues. The CDR3 coding sequence is TGTGCCAGCTCGGAAGGAGGCAATCAGCCCCAGCATTTT. Translating gives CASSEGGNQPQHF.

The chain is built from TRBV29-1 and TRBJ2-1, with D unclear. This CDR3 is 12 amino acids long. Trimming took off 0 bases at V and 16 bases at J, with 16 bases between the two ends. The V gene's germline CDR1 is SQVTM and CDR2 ANQGSEA. Here the CDR3 DNA reads TGCAGCGTTGAAGAGAGCGCGCTTGCTCAATTCTTC. Amino acid sequence: CSVEESALAQFF.

V and J are TRBV18 and TRBJ2-2; TRBD2 matches 13 bases. Germline V lookup: CDR1 KGHSH, CDR2 LQKENI. CDR3 length: 16 amino acids. V gave up 2 bases and J gave up 5 bases; unmatched junction bases: 2. CDR3: CASSPTGLAGTGELFF. CDR3 DNA sequence: TGTGCCAGCTCACCAACGGGACTAGCGGGAACCGGGGAGCTGTTTTTT. Drawing the rest from reference TRBV18 and TRBJ2-2, the complete variable domain is NAGVMQNPRHLVRRRGQEARLRCSPMKGHSHVYWYRQLPEEGLKFMVYLQKENIIDESGMPKERFSAEFPKEGPSILRIQQVVRGDSAAYFCASSPTGLAGTGELFFGEGSRLTVL.

CDR3 bases: TGTGCCAGCAGGCCATCTCACAGGGGCCTCTACGAGCAGTACTTC. Its protein product is CASRPSHRGLYEQYF. The chain couples TRBV3-1 (or the pseudogene TRBV3-2) to TRBJ2-7; 7 bases are a match to TRBD1. V gave up 6 bases and J gave up 3 bases; unmatched junction bases: 11. CDR1 and CDR2 (germline): LGHDT, YNNKEL (reference sequence). The CDR3 sequence is 15 residues long.

The CDR3: CASSPTGTGGAEELFF. The CDR3 coding sequence is TGTGCCAGCAGCCCAACCGGGACAGGGGGCGCGGAGGAGCTGTTTTTT. The genes are TRBV3-1 (or the pseudogene TRBV3-2) and TRBJ2-2, with 12 bases aligning to TRBD1. The CDR3 runs 16 residues. After removal of 4 bases from V and 10 bases from J, the junction contained 10 bases not matched to a gene. Germline lookup yields CDR1 LGHDT and CDR2 YNNKEL (reference sequence).

The chain recombines TRBV28 with TRBJ2-6, with D possibly being TRBD1 (5 bases). CDR3 size: 15 residues. The germline V and J ends were trimmed by 7 bases and 4 bases, with 14 bases remaining between them. Germline V gene lookup returns CDR1 MDHEN and CDR2 SYDVKM. CDR3 in DNA: TGTGCCAGCACCTTGTCAGGGCCAGGGGCCAACGTCCTGACTTTC. Translation: CASTLSGPGANVLTF. The variable domain in full, with the rest retrieved from reference TRBV28 and TRBJ2-6, is DVKVTQSSRYLVKRTGEKVFLECVQDMDHENMFWYRQDPGLGLRLIYFSYDVKMKEKGDIPEGYSVSREKKERFSLILESASTNQTSMYLCASTLSGPGANVLTFGAGSRLTVL.

This rearrangement joins TRBV24-1 to TRBJ1-5; TRBD1 is a possible D gene (5 bases). Germline CDR1 reads KGHDR; CDR2 reads SFDVKD. This CDR3 has 14 residues. The V end was cut by 5 bases, the J end by 3 bases, with 10 bases between. Here the CDR3 DNA reads TGTGCCACCAGTGTCCAGGGAATCAATCAGCCCCAGCATTTT. This gives the protein CATSVQGINQPQHF.

The chain recombines TRBV6-5 with TRBJ2-5, with TRBD2 matching 7 bases. Germline V lookup: CDR1 MNHEY, CDR2 SVGAGI. The junction had 7 bases not matched to a gene; V was cut back by 10 bases and J by 2 bases. There are 13 residues in the CDR3. The CDR3 is CATLRAGQETQYF. DNA for the CDR3: TGTGCCACATTGCGAGCGGGGCAAGAGACCCAGTACTTC.

J is TRBJ2-1 and V is TRBV24-1; the match to TRBD1 covers 9 bases. The CDR3 sequence is 15 residues long. V was clipped by 5 bases and J by 9 bases; unmatched bases: 10. Germline V gene lookup returns CDR1 KGHDR and CDR2 SFDVKD. The CDR3 DNA is TGTGCCACCAGTGTCGGACAGGGGAGGTTCAGTGAGCAGTTCTTC. Amino acids: CATSVGQGRFSEQFF.

The V gene is TRBV19, the J gene TRBJ1-5, with a possible D match to TRBD1 (6 bases). Germline-derived CDR1 and CDR2 are LNHDA and SQIVND (reference sequence). The CDR3 is 15 residues long. V was clipped by 6 bases and J by 3 bases, with 15 bases between them. The CDR3 DNA follows: TGTGCCAGTAGCCCTGTCGGGGGGCCCAATCAGCCCCAGCATTTT. Translation: CASSPVGGPNQPQHF. Looking up the rest from reference TRBV19 and TRBJ1-5 gives the full variable domain: DGGITQSPKYLFRKEGQNVTLSCEQNLNHDAMYWYRQDPGQGLRLIYYSQIVNDFQKGDIAEGYSVSREKKESFPLTVTSAQKNPTAFYLCASSPVGGPNQPQHFGDGTRLSIL.

The rearrangement joins TRBV4-1 to TRBJ1-4, with 7 bases identical to TRBD1. J lost 5 bases, V lost 1 base, and 7 bases had no gene match. The CDR3 has 16 residues. Germline-derived CDR1 and CDR2 are MGHRA and YSYEKL. The CDR3 DNA reads TGCGCCAGCAGCCAAGGGGTGTCGACAGGGAATGAAAAACTGTTTTTT. Residues: CASSQGVSTGNEKLFF.